This TCR beta chain appears in the sequencing data of a study of blood T cell repertoires in COVID-19. Looking at the study overall: Specimens from acute and convalescent COVID-19 originated in the United States, Italy and Spain.

Authors' analysis steps: For nucleated cells, counts were estimated from reference gene primer amplification. Clones were sequenced by immunoSEQ multiplex PCR, and TCRdb holds only the in-frame ones, with some missing. D and trimming were read from the DNA, whereas the V and J calls and clone size are those reported in that table. The sample yields fewer than 70,000 clones, around 81% seen once. V was shortened by 3 bases and J by 3 bases, with 8 bases between the two germline ends. Per the germline V gene, CDR1 is SGHAT and CDR2 is FQNNGV. This CDR3 comprises 14 residues. Sequenced sample: peripheral blood. This sequence originates from a human donor in a cohort sampled during active COVID-19. The chain combines TRBV11-2 with TRBJ1-4; D is perhaps TRBD1 (6 bases). CDR3 residues: CASSFSGANEKLFF. The CDR3 DNA reads as TGTGCCAGCAGCTTCTCAGGGGCTAATGAAAAACTGTTTTTT.